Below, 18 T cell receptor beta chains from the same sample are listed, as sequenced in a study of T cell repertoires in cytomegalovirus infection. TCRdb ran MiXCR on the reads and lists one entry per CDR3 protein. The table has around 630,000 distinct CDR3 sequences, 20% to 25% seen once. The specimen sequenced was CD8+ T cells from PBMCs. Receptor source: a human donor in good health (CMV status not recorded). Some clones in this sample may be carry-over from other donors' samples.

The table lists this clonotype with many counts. The CDR3 DNA sequence: TGTGCCAGCAGCTTAGACCGAGGGGGCGGTTGGACAGATACGCAGTATTTT. Translation: CASSLDRGGGWTDTQYF. The chain joins TRBV7-2 to TRBJ2-3, with 7 bases that match TRBD1. V shed 1 base and J 3 bases; nucleotides not matched to a gene: 10. In germline, CDR1 is SGHTA, CDR2 FQGNSA. The CDR3 extends over 17 amino acids.

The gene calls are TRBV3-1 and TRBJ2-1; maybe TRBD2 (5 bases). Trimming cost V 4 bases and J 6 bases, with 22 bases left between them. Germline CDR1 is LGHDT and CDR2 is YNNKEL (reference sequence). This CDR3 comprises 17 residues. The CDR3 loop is CASSPQEDFVIANEQFF. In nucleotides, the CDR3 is TGTGCCAGCAGCCCTCAAGAGGACTTCGTGATCGCCAATGAGCAGTTCTTC.

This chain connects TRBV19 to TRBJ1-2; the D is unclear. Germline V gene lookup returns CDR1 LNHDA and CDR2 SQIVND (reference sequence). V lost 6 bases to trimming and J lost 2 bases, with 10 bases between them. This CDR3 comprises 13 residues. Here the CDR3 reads CASRAVANYGYTF. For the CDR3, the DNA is TGTGCCAGTAGGGCGGTGGCGAACTATGGCTACACCTTC. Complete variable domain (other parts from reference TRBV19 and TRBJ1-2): DGGITQSPKYLFRKEGQNVTLSCEQNLNHDAMYWYRQDPGQGLRLIYYSQIVNDFQKGDIAEGYSVSREKKESFPLTVTSAQKNPTAFYLCASRAVANYGYTFGSGTRLTVV.

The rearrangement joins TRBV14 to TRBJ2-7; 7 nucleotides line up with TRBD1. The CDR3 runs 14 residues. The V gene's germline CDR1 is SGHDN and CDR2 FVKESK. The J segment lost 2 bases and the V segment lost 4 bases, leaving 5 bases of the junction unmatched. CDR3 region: CASSLEDRAYEQYV. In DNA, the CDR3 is TGTGCCAGCAGCCTCGAAGACAGGGCCTACGAGCAGTACGTC.

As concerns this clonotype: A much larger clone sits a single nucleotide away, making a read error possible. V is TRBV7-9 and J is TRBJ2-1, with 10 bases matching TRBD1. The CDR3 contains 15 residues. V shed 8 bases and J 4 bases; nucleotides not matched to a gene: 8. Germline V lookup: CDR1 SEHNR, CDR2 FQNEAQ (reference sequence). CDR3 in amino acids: CASSIRDRGYNEQFF. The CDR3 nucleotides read TGTGCCAGCTCCATCCGGGACAGGGGTTACAATGAGCAGTTCTTC.

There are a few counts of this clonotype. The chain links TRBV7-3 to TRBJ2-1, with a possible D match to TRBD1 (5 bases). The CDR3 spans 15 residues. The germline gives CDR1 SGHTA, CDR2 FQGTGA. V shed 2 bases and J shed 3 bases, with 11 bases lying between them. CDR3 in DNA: TGTGCCAGCAGCTTAGTAGGGGATGGCTACAATGAGCAGTTCTTC. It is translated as CASSLVGDGYNEQFF.

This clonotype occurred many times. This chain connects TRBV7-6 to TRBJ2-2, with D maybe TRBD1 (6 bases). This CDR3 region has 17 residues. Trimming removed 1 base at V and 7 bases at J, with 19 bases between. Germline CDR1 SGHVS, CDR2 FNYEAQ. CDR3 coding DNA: TGTGCCAGCAGCTTAGTCTCCGACAGGCCTAGGGTCGGGGAGCTGTTTTTT. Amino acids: CASSLVSDRPRVGELFF.

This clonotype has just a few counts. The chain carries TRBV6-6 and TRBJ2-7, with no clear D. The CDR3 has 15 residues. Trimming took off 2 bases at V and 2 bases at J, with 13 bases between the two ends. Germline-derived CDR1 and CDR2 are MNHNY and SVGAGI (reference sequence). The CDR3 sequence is CASSYVRGLTYEQYF. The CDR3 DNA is TGTGCCAGCAGTTACGTACGCGGTCTCACCTACGAGCAGTACTTC.

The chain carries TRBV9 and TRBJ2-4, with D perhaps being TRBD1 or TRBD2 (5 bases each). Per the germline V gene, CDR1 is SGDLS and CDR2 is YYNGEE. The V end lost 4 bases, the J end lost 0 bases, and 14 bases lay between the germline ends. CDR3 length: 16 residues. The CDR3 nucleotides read TGTGCCAGCAGCACAACGGGTGGGACAGCCAAAAACATTCAGTACTTC. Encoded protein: CASSTTGGTAKNIQYF.

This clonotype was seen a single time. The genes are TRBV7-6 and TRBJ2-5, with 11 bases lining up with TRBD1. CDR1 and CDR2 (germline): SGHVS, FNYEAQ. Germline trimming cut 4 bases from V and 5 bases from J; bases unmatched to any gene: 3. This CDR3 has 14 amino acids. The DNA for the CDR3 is TGTGCCAGCAGCTCGGACAGGGGGCTGGAGACCCAGTACTTC. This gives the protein CASSSDRGLETQYF.

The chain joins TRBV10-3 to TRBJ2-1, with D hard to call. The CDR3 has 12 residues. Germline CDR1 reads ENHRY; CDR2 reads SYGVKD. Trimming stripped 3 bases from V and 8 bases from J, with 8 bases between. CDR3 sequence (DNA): TGTGCCATCAGTGATGGCCAGGATGAGCAGTTCTTC. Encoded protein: CAISDGQDEQFF.

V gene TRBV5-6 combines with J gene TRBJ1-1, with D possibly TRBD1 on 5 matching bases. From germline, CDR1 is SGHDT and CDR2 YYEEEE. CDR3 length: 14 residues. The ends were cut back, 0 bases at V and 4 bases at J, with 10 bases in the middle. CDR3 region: CASSLEGMGTEAFF. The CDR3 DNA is TGTGCCAGCAGCTTGGAGGGGATGGGCACTGAAGCTTTCTTT.

The CDR3 bases are TGTGCCAGCAGCACTCCCGGACAGGGAGGGTATGGCTACACCTTC. It specifies CASSTPGQGGYGYTF. The gene calls are TRBV7-9 and TRBJ1-2; 8 bases fit TRBD1. The CDR3 has 15 amino acids. Germline CDR1 and CDR2: SEHNR and FQNEAQ (reference sequence). Unmatched junction bases numbered 10, after V lost 5 bases and J lost 5 bases.

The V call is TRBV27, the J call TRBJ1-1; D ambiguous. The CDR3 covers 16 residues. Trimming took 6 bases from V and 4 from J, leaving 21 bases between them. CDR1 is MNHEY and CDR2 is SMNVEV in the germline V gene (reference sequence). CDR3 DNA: TGTGCCAGCAGACCTCCGAGAGGCGAAAGCTTCACTGAAGCTTTCTTT. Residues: CASRPPRGESFTEAFF.

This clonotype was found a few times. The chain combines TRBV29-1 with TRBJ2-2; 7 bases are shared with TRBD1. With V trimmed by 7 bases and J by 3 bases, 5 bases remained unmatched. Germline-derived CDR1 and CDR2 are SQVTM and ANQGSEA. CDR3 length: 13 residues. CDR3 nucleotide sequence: TGCAGCGCGAGGGGGCCGGACACCGGGGAGCTGTTTTTT. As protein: CSARGPDTGELFF.

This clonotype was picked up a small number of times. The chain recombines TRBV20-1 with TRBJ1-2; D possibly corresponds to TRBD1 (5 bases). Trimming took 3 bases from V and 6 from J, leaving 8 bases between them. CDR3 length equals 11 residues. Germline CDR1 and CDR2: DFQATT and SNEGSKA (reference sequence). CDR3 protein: CSASQGNGYTF. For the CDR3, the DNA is TGCAGTGCTAGCCAGGGTAATGGCTACACCTTC.

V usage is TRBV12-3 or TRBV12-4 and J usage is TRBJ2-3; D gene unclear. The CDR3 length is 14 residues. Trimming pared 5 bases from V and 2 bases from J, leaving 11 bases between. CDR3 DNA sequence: TGTGCCAGCAGTCGGTCCGGGCCCACAGATACGCAGTATTTT. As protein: CASSRSGPTDTQYF.

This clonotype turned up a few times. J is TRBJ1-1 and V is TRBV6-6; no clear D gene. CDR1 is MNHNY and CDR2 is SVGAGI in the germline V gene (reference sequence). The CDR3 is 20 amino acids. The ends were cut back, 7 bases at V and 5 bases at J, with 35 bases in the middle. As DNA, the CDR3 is TGTGCCAGCACCGGTCGAATGGGCGGTGGACGGAAGACCCCTGCAACTGAAGCTTTCTTT. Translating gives CASTGRMGGGRKTPATEAFF.